Each of the 18 T cell receptor beta chains below was sequenced from the same sample in a study of post-analysis software for immune sequencing data. Findings and caveats of the study: Relative to controls, patients had a few TRBV segments at higher frequency, with TRBV5-6, TRBV5-1 and TRBV20-1 among these.

TCR beta cDNA libraries had unique molecular identifiers. MiXCR, run by TCRdb on the PCR reads, gives a single entry per CDR3 protein. The table includes 740,000 or so distinct CDR3 sequences, around 53% detected once. No antigen has been assigned to these receptors. Input material: blood. The origin of the receptors is a girl aged 5-17 years with multiple sclerosis.

Comments on this clonotype: A much larger clone lies one base from this, so it may be a read error. Since the CDR3 does not end with the conserved phenylalanine or tryptophan, this likely comes from a read error. The CDR3 DNA reads TGCAGCGGACAGGACCCACGAGGGGGCTCCTACAATGAGCAGTTCGTC. It yields the protein CSGQDPRGGSYNEQFV. J is TRBJ2-1 and V is TRBV29-1; a weak D match, TRBD1 (6 bases). This CDR3 contains 16 residues. The V and J ends lost 7 bases and 0 bases respectively, with 19 bases between them. Per germline, CDR1 SQVTM and CDR2 ANQGSEA.

The rearrangement links TRBV28 to TRBJ2-1; possibly TRBD2 for D (5 bases). The CDR3 length is 15 residues. Germline V gene sequence: CDR1 MDHEN, CDR2 SYDVKM. The V gene lost 11 bases and the J gene lost 0 bases, with 17 bases spanning the gap. The CDR3 DNA is TGTGCCTGTCGCAGGACTCTCAGCTCCTACAATGAGCAGTTCTTC. It is translated as CACRRTLSSYNEQFF.

A few counts support this clonotype. The V and J genes are TRBV20-1 and TRBJ2-3; D gene ambiguous. The CDR3 extends over 14 amino acids. Germline CDR1 DFQATT, CDR2 SNEGSKA (reference sequence). Trimming removed 3 bases at V and 1 base at J, with 11 bases between. The CDR3 sequence is CSARRFRGTDTQYF. DNA of the CDR3: TGCAGTGCTAGGAGGTTTAGGGGCACAGATACGCAGTATTTT.

The chain links TRBV7-2 to TRBJ2-5; D is ambiguous. CDR3 length equals 16 residues. Germline V gene lookup returns CDR1 SGHTA and CDR2 FQGNSA. Trimming removed 2 bases at V and 5 bases at J, with 18 bases between. This CDR3 is CASSLRSRRGYETQYF. The CDR3, as DNA: TGTGCCAGCAGCTTAAGGAGCCGACGCGGCTACGAGACCCAGTACTTC.

The chain employs TRBV7-2 and TRBJ2-3; D possibly corresponds to TRBD1 (5 bases). In germline, CDR1 is SGHTA, CDR2 FQGNSA. The CDR3 has 15 residues. V dropped 5 bases and J dropped 4 bases, with 16 bases sitting between them. The CDR3 DNA reads as TGTGCCAGCAGCACTCCCCCTGGGGCATCAGATACGCAGTATTTT. It codes for CASSTPPGASDTQYF.

This clonotype was found a few times. The chain employs TRBV4-1 and TRBJ2-2, with 8 bases matching TRBD1. Germline assignment: CDR1 MGHRA and CDR2 YSYEKL. J lost 5 bases, V lost 5 bases, and 13 bases had no gene match. The CDR3 runs to 17 residues. This CDR3 is CASSEPSGTGLTGELFF. The CDR3 nucleotides are TGCGCCAGCAGCGAACCCAGTGGGACAGGATTAACCGGGGAGCTGTTTTTT.

J is TRBJ2-3 and V is TRBV10-3; 9 bases are shared with TRBD2. The length of the CDR3 is 16 residues. Germline-derived CDR1 and CDR2 are ENHRY and SYGVKD. V lost 5 bases to trimming and J lost 2 bases; unmatched junction nucleotides: 8. CDR3 sequence (DNA): TGTGCCATCAGTCTCGAGCGGGAGGCCCCCACAGATACGCAGTATTTT. This sequence encodes CAISLEREAPTDTQYF.

The chain combines TRBV29-1 with TRBJ1-1, with 8 bases matching TRBD1. CDR3 length equals 14 residues. With V trimmed by 7 bases and J by 0 bases, 7 bases remained unmatched. Germline-derived CDR1 and CDR2 are SQVTM and ANQGSEA. For the CDR3, the DNA is TGCAGCGCTAAGACAGGGGCTTTGAACACTGAAGCTTTCTTT. It codes for CSAKTGALNTEAFF.

The chain combines TRBV20-1 with TRBJ1-5; D ambiguous. Germline V gene sequence: CDR1 DFQATT, CDR2 SNEGSKA (reference sequence). Trimming took off 6 bases at V and 4 bases at J, with 10 bases between the two ends. The CDR3 has 12 residues. This CDR3 reads CSAQPRNQPQHF. The DNA for the CDR3 is TGCAGTGCCCAGCCCAGAAATCAGCCCCAGCATTTT.

The chain links TRBV29-1 to TRBJ2-5, with D unclear. The germline CDR1 and CDR2 sequences are SQVTM and ANQGSEA. Trimming cost V 6 bases and J 4 bases, with 21 bases left between them. The CDR3 consists of 15 residues. The CDR3 protein is CSVKLSARSLETQYF. The CDR3 nucleotides are TGCAGCGTCAAACTTTCGGCTAGAAGCTTAGAGACCCAGTACTTC.

This chain links TRBV6-5 with TRBJ1-2, with 7 positions matching TRBD1. This CDR3 has 14 amino acids. V gave up 6 bases and J gave up 4 bases; unmatched junction bases: 8. CDR1 and CDR2 (germline): MNHEY, SVGAGI. CDR3 nucleotide sequence: TGTGCCAGCAGCGCCGGGACAGTGACCTATGGCTACACCTTC. It codes for CASSAGTVTYGYTF.

The chain combines TRBV2 with TRBJ2-3; 11 bases agree with TRBD2. Germline values: CDR1 SNHLY, CDR2 FYNNEI. CDR3 length: 15 amino acids. Trimming removed 10 bases from V and 0 bases from J; junction bases left unmatched: 6. CDR3 nucleotides: TGTGCCAACAGACTAGCGGGGCCTAGCACAGATACGCAGTATTTT. Protein product: CANRLAGPSTDTQYF.

This clonotype showed up just a few times. The chain couples TRBV20-1 to TRBJ1-2; D call uncertain. Germline loops: CDR1 DFQATT, CDR2 SNEGSKA (reference sequence). Trimming cost V 0 bases and J 2 bases, with 10 bases left between them. This CDR3 has 14 residues. Written as DNA, the CDR3 is TGCAGTGCTAGAGATTCCAGAAGCAACTATGGCTACACCTTC. This sequence encodes CSARDSRSNYGYTF.

This clonotype was detected only a few times. V is TRBV7-6 and J is TRBJ2-4; D is uncertain. The CDR3 covers 16 residues. V shed 5 bases and J shed 13 bases, with 27 bases lying between them. Germline CDR1 SGHVS, CDR2 FNYEAQ. CDR3 protein: CASSPQPRVFTGEQYF. As DNA, the CDR3 is TGTGCCAGCAGCCCCCAGCCCAGAGTTTTCACGGGTGAGCAGTACTTC.

The chain has TRBV19 and TRBJ2-4, with D maybe TRBD1 (6 bases). There are 17 residues in the CDR3. Germline lookup yields CDR1 LNHDA and CDR2 SQIVND (reference sequence). V lost 7 bases and J lost 7, with 26 bases in between. This CDR3 reads CASKSAAQGTFSNIQYF. The CDR3 DNA sequence: TGTGCCAGTAAGAGCGCCGCCCAGGGGACGTTTAGCAACATTCAGTACTTC.

Note on this clonotype: Possible read error: a much larger clone is one base away. The gene calls are TRBV7-2 and TRBJ2-3; 9 bases map to TRBD2. Germline V gene data show CDR1 as SGHTA and CDR2 as FQGNSA. CDR3 length: 15 residues. CDR3 region: CASRKPGLATDAQYF. The DNA for the CDR3 is TGTGCCAGCAGGAAACCGGGACTAGCCACAGATGCGCAGTATTTT.

The chain is built from TRBV21-1 and TRBJ2-7. TRBV21-1 is described as a pseudogene. The CDR3 runs to 12 residues. Here the CDR3 DNA reads TGTGCCAGCATATATGGTTCCTACGAGCAGTACTTC. This sequence encodes CASIYGSYEQYF.

The V call is TRBV15, the J call TRBJ2-2, with 10 bases aligning to TRBD1. Trimming removed 4 bases from V and 4 bases from J; junction bases left unmatched: 3. The CDR3 extends over 15 amino acids. Germline V gives CDR1 LNHNV, CDR2 YYDKDF (reference sequence). The CDR3 protein is CATSIRDRGTGELFF. CDR3 in DNA: TGTGCCACCAGCATCCGGGACAGGGGCACCGGGGAGCTGTTTTTT.